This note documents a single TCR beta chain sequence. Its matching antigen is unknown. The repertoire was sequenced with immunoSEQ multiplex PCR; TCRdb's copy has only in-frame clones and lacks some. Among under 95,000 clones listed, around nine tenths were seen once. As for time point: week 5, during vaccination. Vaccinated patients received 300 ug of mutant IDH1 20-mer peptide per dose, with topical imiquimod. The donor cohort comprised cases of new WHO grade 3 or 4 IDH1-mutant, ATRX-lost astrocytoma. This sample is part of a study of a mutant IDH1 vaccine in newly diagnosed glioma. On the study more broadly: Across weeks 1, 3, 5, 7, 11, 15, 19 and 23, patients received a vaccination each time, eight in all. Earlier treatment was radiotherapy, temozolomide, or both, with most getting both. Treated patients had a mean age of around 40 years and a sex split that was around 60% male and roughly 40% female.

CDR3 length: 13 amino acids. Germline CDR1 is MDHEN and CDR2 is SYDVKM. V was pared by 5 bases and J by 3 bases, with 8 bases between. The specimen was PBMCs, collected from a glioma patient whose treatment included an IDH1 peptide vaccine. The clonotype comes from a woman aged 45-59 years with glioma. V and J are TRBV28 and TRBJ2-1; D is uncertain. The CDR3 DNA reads TGTGCCAGCAGTGTACGGTTCTACAATGAGCAGTTCTTC. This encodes CASSVRFYNEQFF.